This TCR beta chain was sequenced for a study of graft-versus-host responses after intestinal transplantation. Study context: Every recipient had anti-thymocyte globulin induction and three to four years of tacrolimus plus steroids. Overall study findings and caveats: GvH clones detected in recipient marrow included some appearing first in ileum or blood.

This table comes from immunoSEQ multiplex PCR, and its TCRdb copy is limited to in-frame clones, with some not included. The sample has about 99,000 clones; about 90% are singletons. For this clone: The antigen remains undetermined.

The junction had 3 bases not matched to a gene; V was cut back by 3 bases and J by 3 bases. This CDR3 comprises 14 residues. Looked up from germline, CDR1 is LGHNT and CDR2 is FRNRAP. The genes are TRBV12-5 and TRBJ1-2, with 8 nucleotides matching TRBD1. The sequences come from unstimulated CD4+ T cells sorted from spleen or lymph node cells, collected before intestinal transplant. The receptor was isolated from a human donor who received an intestinal transplant. CDR3 in amino acids: CASGFLDRDYGYTF. The CDR3 DNA follows: TGTGCTAGTGGTTTCCTGGACAGGGACTATGGCTACACCTTC. The variable domain in full, with the rest retrieved from reference TRBV12-5 and TRBJ1-2, is DARVTQTPRHKVTEMGQEVTMRCQPILGHNTVFWYRQTMMQGLELLAYFRNRAPLDDSGMPKDRFSAEMPDATLATLKIQPSEPRDSAVYFCASGFLDRDYGYTFGSGTRLTVV.